This TCR beta chain was captured in a study of blood T cell repertoires in COVID-19. Study as a whole: Specimens from acute and convalescent COVID-19 originated in the United States, Italy and Spain. Sample material is recorded as cDNA or gDNA derived from T cells, B-cell-depleted T cells, or PBMCs.

Clones were read by immunoSEQ multiplex PCR, and TCRdb kept only the in-frame ones, dropping some. This sample yields approximately 140,000 clones, of which 70% to 85% are seen a single time; approximately 4% belongs to the top ten. There are 19 residues in the CDR3. J gave up 4 bases and V 5 bases, and 13 bases lay outside the gene matches. Germline V gives CDR1 LNHDA, CDR2 SQIVND (reference sequence). This clonotype originated in a man aged 55 to 70 with acute or convalescent COVID-19. This sequence joins TRBV19 and TRBJ2-1; 14 bases match TRBD2. The sample consisted of peripheral blood. CDR3 residues: CASSGGGLAGATPYNEQFF. The CDR3 bases are TGTGCCAGTAGTGGGGGGGGACTAGCGGGAGCAACTCCGTACAATGAGCAGTTCTTC. Variable domain in full (rest from reference TRBV19 and TRBJ2-1): DGGITQSPKYLFRKEGQNVTLSCEQNLNHDAMYWYRQDPGQGLRLIYYSQIVNDFQKGDIAEGYSVSREKKESFPLTVTSAQKNPTAFYLCASSGGGLAGATPYNEQFFGPGTRLTVL.